Ten or more counts support the clone carrying this T cell receptor (beta chain). Its antigen remains unknown. Germline V gives CDR1 SNHLY, CDR2 FYNNEI. CDR3 length: 12 residues. V lost 7 bases, J lost 5 bases, and 1 base stayed unmatched. This entry belongs to a study of regulatory T cells in long-lasting Graves disease. Turning to the study itself: Antithyroid drugs had been given to newly diagnosed Graves' patients for under 3 months.

General observations from the study: There was favoring of TRBV28, TRBJ1-2 and TRBJ2-5 in persistent disease.

The time point was: newly diagnosed GD, antithyroid drugs for less than 3 months. PBMC-derived RNA was used for the TCR library. Building of the TCR beta libraries involved iRepertoire HTBI primers and Arm-PCR of CDR3 regions. As handled by the study authors: Throughout the samples, researchers identified some 62 TRBV and approximately 15 TRBJ segments. In TCRdb, the multiplex PCR reads were re-called with MiXCR into one record per CDR3 protein. For this entry, the V and J calls and clone size follow TCRdb and not the study's own pipeline. The repertoire consists of about 620,000 distinct CDR3 sequences, with about 15% occurring once and the leading ten covering about 20%. The same specimen was also included in a second study, on T cells in Graves' hyperthyroidism and ophthalmopathy.

The sequence came from a woman aged 30 to 39 with Graves disease. The starting material was peripheral blood mononuclear cells (PBMCs), obtained at new diagnosis, from a patient treated with antithyroid drugs. The V gene is TRBV2, the J gene TRBJ2-5; 10 bases are a match to TRBD2. The CDR3 spells CASKLAGETQYF. DNA of the CDR3: TGTGCCAGCAAACTAGCGGGGGAGACCCAGTACTTC.